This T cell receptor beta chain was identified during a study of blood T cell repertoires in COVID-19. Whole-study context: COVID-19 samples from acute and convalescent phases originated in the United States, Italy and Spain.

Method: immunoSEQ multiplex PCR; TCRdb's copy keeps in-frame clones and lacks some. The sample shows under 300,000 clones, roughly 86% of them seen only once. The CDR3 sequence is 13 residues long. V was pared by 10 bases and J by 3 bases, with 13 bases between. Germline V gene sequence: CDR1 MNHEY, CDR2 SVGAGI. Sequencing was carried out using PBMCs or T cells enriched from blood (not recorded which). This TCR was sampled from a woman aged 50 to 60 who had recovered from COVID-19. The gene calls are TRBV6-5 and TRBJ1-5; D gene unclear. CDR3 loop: CAIGRVNNQPQHF. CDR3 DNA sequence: TGTGCCATCGGGCGGGTTAACAATCAGCCCCAGCATTTT.